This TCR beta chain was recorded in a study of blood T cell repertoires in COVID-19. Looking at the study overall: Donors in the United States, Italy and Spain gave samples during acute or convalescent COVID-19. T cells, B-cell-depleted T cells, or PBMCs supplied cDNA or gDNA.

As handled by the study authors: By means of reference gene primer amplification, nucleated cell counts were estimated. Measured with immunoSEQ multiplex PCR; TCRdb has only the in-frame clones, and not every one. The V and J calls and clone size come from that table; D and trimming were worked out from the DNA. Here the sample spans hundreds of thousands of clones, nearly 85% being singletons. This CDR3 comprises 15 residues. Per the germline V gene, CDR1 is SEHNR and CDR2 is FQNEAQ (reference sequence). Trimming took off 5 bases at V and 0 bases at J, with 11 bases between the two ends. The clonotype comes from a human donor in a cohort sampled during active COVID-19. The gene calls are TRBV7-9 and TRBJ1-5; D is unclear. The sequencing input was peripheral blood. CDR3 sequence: CASSPGRTSNQPQHF. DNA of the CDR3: TGTGCCAGCAGCCCTGGGAGGACTAGCAATCAGCCCCAGCATTTT.